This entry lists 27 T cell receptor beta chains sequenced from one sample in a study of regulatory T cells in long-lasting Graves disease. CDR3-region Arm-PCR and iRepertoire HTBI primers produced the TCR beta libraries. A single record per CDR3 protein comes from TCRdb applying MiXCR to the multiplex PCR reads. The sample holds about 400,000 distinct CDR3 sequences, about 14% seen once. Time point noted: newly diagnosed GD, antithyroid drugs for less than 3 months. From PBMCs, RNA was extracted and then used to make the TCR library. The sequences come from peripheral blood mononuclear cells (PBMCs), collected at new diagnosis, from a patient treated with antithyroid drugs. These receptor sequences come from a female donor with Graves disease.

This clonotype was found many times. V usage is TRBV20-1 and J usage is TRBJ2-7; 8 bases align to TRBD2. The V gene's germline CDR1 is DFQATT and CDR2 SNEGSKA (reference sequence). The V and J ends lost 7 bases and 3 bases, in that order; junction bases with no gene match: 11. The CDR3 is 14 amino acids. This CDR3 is CSVLVTSGGYEQYF. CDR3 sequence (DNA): TGCAGTGTCCTGGTCACTAGCGGAGGCTACGAGCAGTACTTC.

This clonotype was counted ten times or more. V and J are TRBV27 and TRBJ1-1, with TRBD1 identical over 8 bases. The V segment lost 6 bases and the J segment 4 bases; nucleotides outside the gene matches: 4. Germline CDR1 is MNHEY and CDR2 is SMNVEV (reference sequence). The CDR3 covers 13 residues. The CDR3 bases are TGTGCCAGCAGGCCTACAGGGGGCACTGAAGCTTTCTTT. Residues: CASRPTGGTEAFF.

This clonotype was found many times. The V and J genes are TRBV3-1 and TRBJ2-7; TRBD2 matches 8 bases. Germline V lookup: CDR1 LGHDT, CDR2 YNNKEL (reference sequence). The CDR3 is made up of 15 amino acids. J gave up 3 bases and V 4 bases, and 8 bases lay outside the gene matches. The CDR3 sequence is CASSPGLVPNYEQYF. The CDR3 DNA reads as TGTGCCAGCAGCCCGGGACTAGTTCCAAACTACGAGCAGTACTTC.

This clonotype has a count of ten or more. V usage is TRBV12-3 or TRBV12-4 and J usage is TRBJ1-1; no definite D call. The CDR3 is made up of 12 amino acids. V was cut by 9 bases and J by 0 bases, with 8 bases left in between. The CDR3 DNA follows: TGTGCCAGTGGACCAATGAACACTGAAGCTTTCTTT. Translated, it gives CASGPMNTEAFF.

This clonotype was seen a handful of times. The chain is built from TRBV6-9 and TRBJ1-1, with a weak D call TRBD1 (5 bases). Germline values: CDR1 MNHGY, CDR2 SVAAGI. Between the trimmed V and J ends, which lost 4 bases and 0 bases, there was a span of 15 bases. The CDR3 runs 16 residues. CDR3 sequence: CASSSLWGRLNTEAFF. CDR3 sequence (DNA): TGTGCCAGCAGTTCCCTATGGGGACGGTTGAACACTGAAGCTTTCTTT.

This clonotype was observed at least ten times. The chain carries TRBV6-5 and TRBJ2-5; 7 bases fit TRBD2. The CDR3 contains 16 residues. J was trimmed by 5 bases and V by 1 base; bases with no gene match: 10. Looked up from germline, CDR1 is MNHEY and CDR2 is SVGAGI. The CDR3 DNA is TGTGCCAGCAGTTACTACGCTAGCGGAACCGTGGAGACCCAGTACTTC. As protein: CASSYYASGTVETQYF.

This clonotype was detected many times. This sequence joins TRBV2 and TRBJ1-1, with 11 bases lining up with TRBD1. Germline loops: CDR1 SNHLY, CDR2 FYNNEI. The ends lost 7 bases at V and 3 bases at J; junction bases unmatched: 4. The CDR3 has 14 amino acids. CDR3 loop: CASTGQGAYTEAFF. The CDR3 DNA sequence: TGTGCCAGCACAGGACAGGGGGCCTACACTGAAGCTTTCTTT.

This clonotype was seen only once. The CDR3 here is CASRPRQGGNEKLFF. The CDR3 DNA is TGTGCCAGCAGACCCAGACAGGGAGGTAATGAAAAACTGTTTTTT. The chain combines TRBV12-3 or TRBV12-4 with TRBJ1-4; 7 bases are shared with TRBD1. The CDR3 is made up of 15 amino acids. Germline trimming cut 6 bases from V and 4 bases from J; bases unmatched to any gene: 8.

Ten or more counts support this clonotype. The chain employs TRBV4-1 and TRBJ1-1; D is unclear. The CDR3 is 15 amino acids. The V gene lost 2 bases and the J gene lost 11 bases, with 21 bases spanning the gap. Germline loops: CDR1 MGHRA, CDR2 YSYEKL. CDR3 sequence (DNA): TGCGCCAGCAGCCAAAACCAACCAGTAATCCGAGGGGCTTTCTTT. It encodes CASSQNQPVIRGAFF.

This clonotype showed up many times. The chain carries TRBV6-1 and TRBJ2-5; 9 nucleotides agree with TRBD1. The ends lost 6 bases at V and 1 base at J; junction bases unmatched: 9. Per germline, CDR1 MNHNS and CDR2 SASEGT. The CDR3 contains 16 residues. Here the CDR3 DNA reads TGTGCCAGCAGGCCGGGGACAGGGCAGATCCAAGAGACCCAGTACTTC. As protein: CASRPGTGQIQETQYF.

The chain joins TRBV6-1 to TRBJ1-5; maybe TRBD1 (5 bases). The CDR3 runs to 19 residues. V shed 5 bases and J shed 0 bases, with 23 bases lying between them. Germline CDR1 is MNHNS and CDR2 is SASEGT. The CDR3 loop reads CASSQDHRRGPHSNQPQHF. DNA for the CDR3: TGTGCCAGCAGTCAGGATCATAGGAGGGGCCCCCATAGCAATCAGCCCCAGCATTTT.

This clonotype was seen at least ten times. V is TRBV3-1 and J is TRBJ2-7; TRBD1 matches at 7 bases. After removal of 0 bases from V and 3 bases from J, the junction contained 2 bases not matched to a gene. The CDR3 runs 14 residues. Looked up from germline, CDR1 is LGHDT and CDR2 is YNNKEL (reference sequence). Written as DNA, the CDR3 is TGTGCCAGCAGCCAAGATAACAGGGGCTACGAGCAGTACTTC. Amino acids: CASSQDNRGYEQYF.

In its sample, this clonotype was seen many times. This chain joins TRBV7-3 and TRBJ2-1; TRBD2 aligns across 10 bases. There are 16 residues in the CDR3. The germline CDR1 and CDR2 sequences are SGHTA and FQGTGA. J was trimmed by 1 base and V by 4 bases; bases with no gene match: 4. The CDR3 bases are TGTGCCAGCAGCTCGCTAGCGGGGGATTCCTACAATGAGCAGTTCTTC. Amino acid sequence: CASSSLAGDSYNEQFF.

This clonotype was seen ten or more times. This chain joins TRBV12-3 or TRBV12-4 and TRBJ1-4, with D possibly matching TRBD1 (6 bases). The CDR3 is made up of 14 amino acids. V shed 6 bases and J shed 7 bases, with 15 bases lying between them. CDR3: CASRSGTYPEKLFF. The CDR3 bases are TGTGCCAGCAGGAGCGGGACATATCCTGAAAAACTGTTTTTT.

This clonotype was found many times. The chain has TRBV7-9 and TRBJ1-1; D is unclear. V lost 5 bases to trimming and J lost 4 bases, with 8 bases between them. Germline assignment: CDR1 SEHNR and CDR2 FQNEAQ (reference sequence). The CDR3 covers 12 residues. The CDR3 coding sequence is TGTGCCAGCAGCCGGACGCGCACTGAAGCTTTCTTT. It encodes CASSRTRTEAFF.

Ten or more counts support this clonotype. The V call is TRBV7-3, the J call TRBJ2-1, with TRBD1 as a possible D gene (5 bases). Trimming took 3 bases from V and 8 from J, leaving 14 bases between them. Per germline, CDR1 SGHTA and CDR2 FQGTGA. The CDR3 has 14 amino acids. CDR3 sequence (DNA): TGTGCCAGCAGCTTGGGGCCCCCTACGGATGAGCAGTTCTTC. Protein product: CASSLGPPTDEQFF.

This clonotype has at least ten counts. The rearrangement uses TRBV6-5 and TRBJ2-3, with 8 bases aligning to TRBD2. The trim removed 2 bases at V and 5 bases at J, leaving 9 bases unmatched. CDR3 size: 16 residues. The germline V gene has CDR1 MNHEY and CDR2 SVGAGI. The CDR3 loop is CASSYPGGEDGDTQYF. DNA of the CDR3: TGTGCCAGCAGTTACCCGGGGGGGGAGGACGGAGATACGCAGTATTTT.

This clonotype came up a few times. CDR3 nucleotide sequence: TGTGCCAGCAGCTTAATAGGAGGGGGCTCCTACAATGAGCAGTTCTTC. It yields the protein CASSLIGGGSYNEQFF. The chain carries TRBV7-3 and TRBJ2-1; D possibly matches TRBD1 or TRBD2 (6 bases each). CDR1 and CDR2 (germline): SGHTA, FQGTGA. The CDR3 totals 16 residues. Trimming shortened V by 1 base and J by 0 bases, and 10 bases separated the two germline ends.

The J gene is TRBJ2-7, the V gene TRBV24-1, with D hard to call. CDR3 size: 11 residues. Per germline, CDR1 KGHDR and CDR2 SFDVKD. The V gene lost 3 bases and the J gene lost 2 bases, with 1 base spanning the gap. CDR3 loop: CATSDPYEQYF. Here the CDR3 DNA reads TGTGCCACCAGTGATCCCTACGAGCAGTACTTC.

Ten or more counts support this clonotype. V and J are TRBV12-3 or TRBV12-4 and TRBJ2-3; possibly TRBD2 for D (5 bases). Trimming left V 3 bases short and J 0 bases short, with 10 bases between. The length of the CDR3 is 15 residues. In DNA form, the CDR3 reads TGTGCCAGCAGTTTGACTATGCGTAGCACAGATACGCAGTATTTT. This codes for CASSLTMRSTDTQYF.

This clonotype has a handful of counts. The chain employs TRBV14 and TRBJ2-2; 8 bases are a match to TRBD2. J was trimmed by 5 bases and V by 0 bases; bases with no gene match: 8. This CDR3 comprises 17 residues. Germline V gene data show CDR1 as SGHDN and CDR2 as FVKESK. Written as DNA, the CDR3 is TGTGCCAGCAGCCAAGACTCAGCGGGAGTCGTTACCGGGGAGCTGTTTTTT. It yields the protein CASSQDSAGVVTGELFF.

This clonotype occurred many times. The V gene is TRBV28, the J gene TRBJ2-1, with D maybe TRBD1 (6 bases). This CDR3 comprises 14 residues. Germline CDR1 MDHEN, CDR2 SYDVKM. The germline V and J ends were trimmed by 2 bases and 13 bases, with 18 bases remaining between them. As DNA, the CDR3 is TGTGCCAGCAGTTTAGGAACGGTACAGGGCCCCCAGTTCTTC. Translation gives CASSLGTVQGPQFF.

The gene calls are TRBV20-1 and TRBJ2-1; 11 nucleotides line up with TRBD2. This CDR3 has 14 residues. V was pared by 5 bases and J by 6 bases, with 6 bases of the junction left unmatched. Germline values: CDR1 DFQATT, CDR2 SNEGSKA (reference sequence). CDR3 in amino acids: CSALLAGVLNEQFF. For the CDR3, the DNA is TGCAGTGCTCTACTAGCGGGAGTCCTCAATGAGCAGTTCTTC.

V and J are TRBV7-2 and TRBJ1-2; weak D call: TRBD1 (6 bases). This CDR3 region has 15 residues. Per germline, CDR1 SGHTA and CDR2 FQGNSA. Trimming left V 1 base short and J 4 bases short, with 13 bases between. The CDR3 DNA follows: TGTGCCAGCAGCTTAGGACAGGCAGTAAGCTATGGCTACACCTTC. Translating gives CASSLGQAVSYGYTF.

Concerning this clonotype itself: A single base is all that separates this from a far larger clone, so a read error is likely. The CDR3 spells CASSSGLAGRGGSYNEQFF. CDR3 nucleotide sequence: TGTGCCAGCAGTTCGGGACTAGCGGGACGGGGGGGCTCCTACAATGAGCAGTTCTTC. The chain is built from TRBV28 and TRBJ2-1; the match to TRBD2 covers 13 bases. The ends lost 4 bases at V and 0 bases at J; junction bases unmatched: 9. CDR1 and CDR2 (germline): MDHEN, SYDVKM. CDR3 length: 19 amino acids. Full variable domain (rest looked up from reference TRBV28 and TRBJ2-1): DVKVTQSSRYLVKRTGEKVFLECVQDMDHENMFWYRQDPGLGLRLIYFSYDVKMKEKGDIPEGYSVSREKKERFSLILESASTNQTSMYLCASSSGLAGRGGSYNEQFFGPGTRLTVL.

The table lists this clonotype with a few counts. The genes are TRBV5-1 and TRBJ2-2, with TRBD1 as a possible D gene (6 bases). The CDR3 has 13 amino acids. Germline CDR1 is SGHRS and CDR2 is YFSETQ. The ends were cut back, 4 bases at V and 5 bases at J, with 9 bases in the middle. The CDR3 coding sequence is TGCGCCAGCAGCGATGGACAGACCGGGGAGCTGTTTTTT. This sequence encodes CASSDGQTGELFF.

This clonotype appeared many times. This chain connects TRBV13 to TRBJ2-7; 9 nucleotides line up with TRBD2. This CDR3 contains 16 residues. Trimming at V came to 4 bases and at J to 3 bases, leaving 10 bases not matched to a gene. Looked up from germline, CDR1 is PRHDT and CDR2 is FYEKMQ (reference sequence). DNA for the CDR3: TGTGCCAGCAGCTCCGGGCGGGGCGGGAGGGTCTACGAGCAGTACTTC. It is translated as CASSSGRGGRVYEQYF.